The 18 T cell receptor beta chains below come from one sample, sequenced in a study of cytomegalovirus exposure and HLA in healthy donors. The table came from immunoSEQ multiplex PCR; TCRdb's copy has only in-frame clones and leaves some out. The sample contains some 90,000 clones, about 96% of which appear only once. Specimen: PBMCs. Every receptor here comes from a man between 18 and 35 years old in good health and CMV-seronegative.

The chain recombines TRBV4-1 with TRBJ1-1; no clear D. The V gene's germline CDR1 is MGHRA and CDR2 YSYEKL. The CDR3 is 14 residues long. Trimming left V 2 bases short and J 3 bases short, with 10 bases between. DNA of the CDR3: TGCGCCAGCAGCCAACCTGACGAGGACACTGAAGCTTTCTTT. Translated: CASSQPDEDTEAFF.

The J gene is TRBJ1-1, the V gene TRBV5-1; D unresolved. Germline CDR1 is SGHRS and CDR2 is YFSETQ. V lost 3 bases and J 2 bases, leaving 20 bases between the germline ends. The CDR3 covers 17 residues. CDR3 DNA sequence: TGCGCCAGCAGCTGCTATCCGGGTCGTTGGATTAACACTGAAGCTTTCTTT. Protein product: CASSCYPGRWINTEAFF.

J is TRBJ1-1 and V is TRBV5-6, with D unclear. Trimming took off 2 bases at V and 5 bases at J, with 13 bases between the two ends. This CDR3 has 14 amino acids. Germline CDR1 is SGHDT and CDR2 is YYEEEE. Here the CDR3 DNA reads TGTGCCAGCAGCTTCAGCCGAGAGAGGACTGAAGCTTTCTTT. Amino acids: CASSFSRERTEAFF.

This clone came up once. The chain has TRBV4-1 and TRBJ1-2, with a tentative D call TRBD1 (6 bases). The CDR3 contains 16 residues. Trimming stripped 0 bases from V and 1 base from J, with 12 bases between. Germline V gives CDR1 MGHRA, CDR2 YSYEKL. For the CDR3, the DNA is TGCGCCAGCAGCCAAGATTGGCGGACAGTTAACTATGGCTACACCTTC. Translated, it gives CASSQDWRTVNYGYTF.

CDR3 sequence: CASSLNPPGAGDDEQYF. As DNA, the CDR3 is TGTGCCAGCAGCTTAAACCCGCCCGGGGCGGGAGATGACGAGCAGTACTTC. This sequence joins TRBV11-2 and TRBJ2-7, with 7 positions matching TRBD2. The CDR3 length is 17 residues. Germline CDR1 and CDR2: SGHAT and FQNNGV. V lost 2 bases and J lost 5; bases outside the gene matches: 15. Using reference TRBV11-2 and TRBJ2-7 for the parts outside the CDR3, the full variable domain is EAGVAQSPRYKIIEKRQSVAFWCNPISGHATLYWYQQILGQGPKLLIQFQNNGVVDDSQLPKDRFSAERLKGVDSTLKIQPAKLEDSAVYLCASSLNPPGAGDDEQYFGPGTRLTVT.

The J gene is TRBJ2-6, the V gene TRBV13, with D uncertain. V was cut by 5 bases and J by 0 bases, with 8 bases left in between. This CDR3 has 15 amino acids. Germline assignment: CDR1 PRHDT and CDR2 FYEKMQ (reference sequence). CDR3 protein: CASSPLSSGANVLTF. CDR3 sequence (DNA): TGTGCCAGCAGCCCACTGAGCTCTGGGGCCAACGTCCTGACTTTC.

The chain carries TRBV7-8 and TRBJ2-7, with TRBD2 identical over 9 bases. CDR1 and CDR2 (germline): SGHVS, FQNEAQ. The CDR3 is made up of 15 amino acids. Trimming removed 4 bases from V and 0 bases from J; junction bases left unmatched: 4. The CDR3 DNA reads as TGTGCCAGCAGCTCGGCGGGGGGGTACTCCTACGAGCAGTACTTC. Translated: CASSSAGGYSYEQYF. The full variable domain, in which reference TRBV7-8 and TRBJ2-7 provide the parts outside the CDR3, is GAGVSQSPRYKVAKRGQDVALRCDPISGHVSLFWYQQALGQGPEFLTYFQNEAQLDKSGLPSDRFFAERPEGSVSTLKIQRTQQEDSAVYLCASSSAGGYSYEQYFGPGTRLTVT.

The chain is built from TRBV19 and TRBJ2-2; 7 bases fit TRBD1. The CDR3 is 15 amino acids. The J segment lost 6 bases and the V segment lost 1 base, leaving 5 bases of the junction unmatched. From germline, CDR1 is LNHDA and CDR2 SQIVND (reference sequence). CDR3 in amino acids: CASSIVGTAAGELFF. DNA of the CDR3: TGTGCCAGTAGTATAGTTGGGACAGCAGCCGGGGAGCTGTTTTTT.

The V gene is TRBV27, the J gene TRBJ1-5; D gene unclear. Germline loops: CDR1 MNHEY, CDR2 SMNVEV (reference sequence). Deletions cut 8 bases from V and 0 bases from J, with 20 bases between. This CDR3 comprises 17 residues. In nucleotides, the CDR3 is TGTGCCAGCGTCCGGGGAGGGCAGAGGTATAGCAATCAGCCCCAGCATTTT. As protein: CASVRGGQRYSNQPQHF.

The V and J genes are TRBV11-2 and TRBJ2-2; 7 positions agree with TRBD1. CDR1 is SGHAT, CDR2 FQNNGV, per germline. The V segment lost 5 bases and the J segment 2 bases; nucleotides outside the gene matches: 8. The CDR3 extends over 16 amino acids. CDR3 sequence: CASSHFRDRNTGELFF. The CDR3 DNA is TGTGCCAGCAGCCACTTCCGGGACAGAAACACCGGGGAGCTGTTTTTT.

The rearrangement joins TRBV28 to TRBJ2-2; TRBD1 aligns across 8 bases. The germline gives CDR1 MDHEN, CDR2 SYDVKM. This CDR3 comprises 16 residues. V lost 1 base and J lost 4; bases outside the gene matches: 5. CDR3 DNA sequence: TGTGCCAGCAGTTTATTGGACAGGGCTTCCACCGGGGAGCTGTTTTTT. As protein: CASSLLDRASTGELFF.

CDR3 protein: CASKPDRVGETQYF. CDR3 in DNA: TGTGCCAGCAAACCGGACAGGGTCGGGGAGACCCAGTACTTC. The V gene is TRBV6-6, the J gene TRBJ2-5; 8 bases align to TRBD1. The CDR3 totals 14 residues. V dropped 7 bases and J dropped 5; count of bases not matched to a gene: 9. The germline V gene has CDR1 MNHNY and CDR2 SVGAGI (reference sequence).

The chain uses TRBV18 and TRBJ2-7, with TRBD1 matching 10 bases. The germline V gene encodes CDR1 KGHSH and CDR2 LQKENI. Germline trimming cut 5 bases from V and 2 bases from J; bases unmatched to any gene: 3. The CDR3 totals 14 residues. The DNA of the CDR3 is TGTGCCAGCTCATTAGGGACAGGGGCCTACGAGCAGTACGTC. It specifies CASSLGTGAYEQYV.

V is TRBV10-1 and J is TRBJ2-7; 7 nucleotides agree with TRBD2. Germline V lookup: CDR1 WNHNN, CDR2 SYGVQD (reference sequence). V lost 3 bases to trimming and J lost 7 bases; unmatched junction nucleotides: 9. The CDR3 contains 14 residues. As DNA, the CDR3 is TGCGCCAGCAGTGAACTACCGGGAGGAGGGGAGCAGTACTTC. This sequence encodes CASSELPGGGEQYF.

The chain's CDR3 is CASSLWSLAGTYEQYV. In nucleotides, the CDR3 is TGTGCCAGCAGCTTGTGGTCCCTAGCGGGTACCTACGAGCAGTACGTC. The chain links TRBV5-4 to TRBJ2-7; 8 bases fit TRBD2. Germline-derived CDR1 and CDR2 are SGHNT and YYREEE (reference sequence). This CDR3 has 16 residues. Germline trimming cut 1 base from V and 2 bases from J; bases unmatched to any gene: 8.

CDR3 amino acids: CASSGGWAGAGELFF. The DNA for the CDR3 is TGTGCCAGCAGCGGAGGGTGGGCGGGAGCCGGGGAGCTGTTTTTT. The rearrangement joins TRBV9 to TRBJ2-2; 7 bases align to TRBD2. Germline-derived CDR1 and CDR2 are SGDLS and YYNGEE. The CDR3 length is 15 residues. J gave up 6 bases and V 3 bases, and 8 bases lay outside the gene matches.

The chain is built from TRBV4-1 and TRBJ2-2; TRBD1 might be the D (5 bases). The germline V and J ends were trimmed by 3 bases and 5 bases, with 19 bases remaining between them. The CDR3 is 17 amino acids. Germline V gene data show CDR1 as MGHRA and CDR2 as YSYEKL. The CDR3 region has the DNA TGCGCCAGCAGCCATACGACAGAAGGGGTTGCTACCGGGGAGCTGTTTTTT. It codes for CASSHTTEGVATGELFF.

The chain uses TRBV7-2 and TRBJ1-1, with TRBD1 matching 8 bases. V shed 1 base, J shed 5 bases, and the junction held 6 bases outside the gene matches. Germline V lookup: CDR1 SGHTA, CDR2 FQGNSA. This CDR3 region has 15 residues. The CDR3 protein is CASSLGGTGGTEAFF. Written as DNA, the CDR3 is TGTGCCAGCAGCTTAGGAGGAACAGGGGGGACTGAAGCTTTCTTT.